This T cell receptor (beta chain) appears in the sequencing data of a study of CD8 T cells in Susac syndrome (dated by TCRdb to 2018 to 2020). About the study as a whole: Whether CD8+ T cell activation and differentiation in Susac syndrome was antigen driven was tested using repertoire sequencing. Results and caveats for the whole study, not just this receptor: The TCR sequencing and HLA analysis was acknowledged to have included a relatively small number of individuals.

High-throughput TCR beta sequencing profiled peripheral blood CD8+ and CD4+ T cells from healthy donors, Susac syndrome patients and multiple sclerosis patients. Treatment-naive patients with stable or active relapsing-remitting disease fulfilling revised McDonald criteria were used as multiple sclerosis controls. CD8+ TEMRA cells were enriched by FACS, while bulk CD8+ and CD4+ T cells were purified by magnetic negative isolation. Blood was collected in EDTA tubes and processed within 24 hours, with PBMCs isolated through density gradient centrifugation. PBMCs intended for TCR sequencing were frozen in liquid nitrogen and were later thawed in a 37 degrees C water bath. Purity of sorted or isolated CD4+, CD8+ and CD8+ TEMRA cells was at least 90%. Its CDR3 holds 13 amino acids, cysteine through phenylalanine. Of all the DNA, just the CDR3 is kept, 39 bases in frame from base 1. The trim is 6 bases for V and 8 bases for J, with a gap of 13 bases between the germline ends. In the germline V gene, CDR1 corresponds to MNHEY and CDR2 to SVGAGI.

Turning to this clonotype: The specificity of this receptor is unknown. No base quality values were provided; no much bigger clone lies one nucleotide off.

RNA was extracted with the RNeasy kit and roughly 0.5 to 1 ug was reverse transcribed using random hexamers. The immunoSEQ multiplex PCR assay, which covers 54 Vbeta and 13 Jbeta segments, was used to amplify TCR beta CDR3 regions. To correct PCR amplification bias, a synthetic template baseline was used for both primer optimization and computational correction. Regarding the original processing steps: Reads were assigned to V, D and J genes according to IMGT and analyzed in immunoSEQ Analyzer, with only productive sequences retained. Clonality was calculated as one minus the Shannon entropy normalized by log2 of the number of productive unique sequences. For each patient and control, public and private clones were evaluated within the 100 most prevalent clones. Clones were defined as Susac-specific if absent from the healthy and MS cohorts, from approximately 1,100 published viral clones and from other ImmuneACCESS disease sequences. The public reads were reanalyzed by TCRdb: fastp trimming at Q25, MiXCR alignment, in-frame beta chains only. A single entry per CDR3 protein holds the most common genes and DNA from its merged rows. TCRdb's processing, not the study's, gives the V and J calls here. The sample contains 230,000 or so distinct CDR3 sequences, about 95% of them found a single time. The biggest ten clones account for 0.095% of the sample.

Sequencing was done on a sample of CD4+ T cells from PBMCs. The chain is assembled from TRBV6-5 and TRBJ2-2, with the D gene too uncertain to name. This sequence originates from a human donor with multiple sclerosis. The CDR3 here reads CASSAELPGELFF. The nucleotide sequence is TGTGCCAGCAGCGCCGAATTGCCAGGGGAGCTGTTTTTT.